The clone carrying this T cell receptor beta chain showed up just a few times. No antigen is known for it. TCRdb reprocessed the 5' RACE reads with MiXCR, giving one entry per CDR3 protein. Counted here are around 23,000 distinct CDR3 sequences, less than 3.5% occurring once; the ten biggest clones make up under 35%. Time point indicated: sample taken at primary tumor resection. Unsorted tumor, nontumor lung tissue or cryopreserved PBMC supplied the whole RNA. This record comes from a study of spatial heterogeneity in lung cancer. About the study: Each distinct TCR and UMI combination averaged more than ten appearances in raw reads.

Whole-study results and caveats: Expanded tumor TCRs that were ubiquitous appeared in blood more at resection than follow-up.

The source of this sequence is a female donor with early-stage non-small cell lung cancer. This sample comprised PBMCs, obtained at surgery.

CDR3 region: CASSRAGDGYNEQFF. The CDR3 bases are TGCGCCAGCAGCCGAGCGGGAGATGGCTACAATGAGCAGTTCTTC. V is TRBV5-1 and J is TRBJ2-1; 8 bases line up with TRBD2. The CDR3 length is 15 residues. CDR1 SGHRS and CDR2 YFSETQ come from the germline V gene. Trimming took 4 bases from V and 3 from J; bases not matched to a gene: 6.